These 25 T cell receptor beta chains originate from one sample sequenced in a study of T cell responses to AZD1222 COVID-19 vaccine. Method: immunoSEQ multiplex PCR; TCRdb's copy keeps in-frame clones and lacks some. The sample holds more than 120,000 clones, around 90% seen once. Sequences were derived from peripheral blood, sampled 28 days after the second AZD1222 dose. These receptors were obtained from an adult who received the AZD1222 COVID-19 vaccine.

For the CDR3, the DNA is TGTGCCAGCAGCTTGGACAGAGGAAACACCATATATTTT. This gives the protein CASSLDRGNTIYF. This sequence joins TRBV5-5 and TRBJ1-3; D not certain. Germline V gene sequence: CDR1 SGHKS, CDR2 YYEKEE (reference sequence). The CDR3 loop spans 13 amino acids. V gave up 0 bases and J gave up 4 bases, with 5 bases separating them.

This clone has a single count. The chain carries TRBV9 and TRBJ2-2; 9 bases match TRBD2. This CDR3 spans 19 amino acids. Germline lookup yields CDR1 SGDLS and CDR2 YYNGEE. With V trimmed by 0 bases and J by 0 bases, 9 bases remained unmatched. The CDR3 nucleotides read TGTGCCAGCAGCGTAGGGGGGCTAGCGGGGATCGCGAACACCGGGGAGCTGTTTTTT. Its translation: CASSVGGLAGIANTGELFF.

The chain employs TRBV28 and TRBJ1-2; D gene uncertain. The CDR3 loop spans 12 amino acids. V lost 6 bases and J 4 bases, leaving 9 bases between the germline ends. Looked up from germline, CDR1 is MDHEN and CDR2 is SYDVKM. CDR3 amino acids: CASRNKTYGYTF. CDR3 in DNA: TGTGCCAGCAGGAACAAGACCTATGGCTACACCTTC.

The chain carries TRBV30 and TRBJ1-6, with 7 positions matching TRBD1. The junction had 8 bases not matched to a gene; V was cut back by 0 bases and J by 3 bases. CDR1 is GTSNPN, CDR2 SVGIG, per germline (reference sequence). CDR3 length: 17 amino acids. CDR3 nucleotide sequence: TGTGCCTGGAGTGTACGGGACAGCTTCTTCTATAATTCACCCCTCCACTTT. It encodes CAWSVRDSFFYNSPLHF.

The chain links TRBV6-1 to TRBJ1-2, with a tentative D call TRBD1 (5 bases). V lost 2 bases to trimming and J lost 7 bases, with 17 bases between them. In germline, CDR1 is MNHNS, CDR2 SASEGT. CDR3 size: 15 residues. CDR3 coding DNA: TGTGCCAGCAGTGAATCGTTGTGGGGGACGCGTGGCTACACCTTC. Translated, it gives CASSESLWGTRGYTF.

This chain connects TRBV7-9 to TRBJ1-2; TRBD1 aligns across 7 bases. Germline V gene data show CDR1 as SEHNR and CDR2 as FQNEAQ (reference sequence). J gave up 3 bases and V 1 base, and 5 bases lay outside the gene matches. The CDR3 is 15 residues long. In nucleotides, the CDR3 is TGTGCCAGCAGCTTAGGAGCGGGACAGCACTATGGCTACACCTTC. Translation: CASSLGAGQHYGYTF. Full variable domain (rest looked up from reference TRBV7-9 and TRBJ1-2): DTGVSQNPRHKITKRGQNVTFRCDPISEHNRLYWYRQTLGQGPEFLTYFQNEAQLEKSRLLSDRFSAERPKGSFSTLEIQRTEQGDSAMYLCASSLGAGQHYGYTFGSGTRLTVV.

This chain connects TRBV19 to TRBJ1-5; TRBD1 aligns across 8 bases. CDR1 is LNHDA, CDR2 SQIVND, per germline (reference sequence). J was trimmed by 5 bases and V by 1 base; bases with no gene match: 4. The CDR3 is made up of 15 amino acids. The CDR3 nucleotides read TGTGCCAGTAGTATAGGGACAGGGTGGGATCAGCCCCAGCATTTT. Translating gives CASSIGTGWDQPQHF.

The chain couples TRBV27 to TRBJ2-7, with D hard to call. Trimming pared 1 base from V and 0 bases from J, leaving 13 bases between. Germline CDR1 reads MNHEY; CDR2 reads SMNVEV (reference sequence). The CDR3 is made up of 16 amino acids. CDR3: CASSLFPNPGSYEQYF. CDR3 nucleotides: TGTGCCAGCAGTTTATTCCCTAATCCGGGCTCCTACGAGCAGTACTTC.

A word on this clone: Germline is not matched at one junction end, which may reflect a read error. The gene calls are TRBV6-5 and TRBJ1-1, with D tentatively TRBD1 (6 bases). The CDR3 contains 13 residues. The germline V gene has CDR1 MNHEY and CDR2 SVGAGI. The DNA for the CDR3 is TGTGCCAGCAGTTACTCGAGGGACACTAAAGCTTTCTTT. Translating gives CASSYSRDTKAFF.

CDR3 residues: CASSFGENTEAFF. The CDR3 nucleotides are TGTGCCAGCAGCTTCGGCGAGAACACTGAAGCTTTCTTT. V is TRBV7-3 and J is TRBJ1-1; no definite D call. Looked up from germline, CDR1 is SGHTA and CDR2 is FQGTGA. V lost 3 bases and J lost 1, with 6 bases in between. This CDR3 has 13 amino acids.

The chain has TRBV6-6 and TRBJ2-1; a possible D gene is TRBD2 (5 bases). Trimming stripped 5 bases from V and 4 bases from J, with 12 bases between. This CDR3 is built from 14 residues. From germline, CDR1 is MNHNY and CDR2 SVGAGI (reference sequence). The CDR3 protein is CASSRGGKYNEQFF. In DNA, the CDR3 is TGTGCCAGCAGTCGTGGAGGTAAATACAATGAGCAGTTCTTC.

The chain employs TRBV5-1 and TRBJ2-3, with 7 nucleotides matching TRBD1. Germline loops: CDR1 SGHRS, CDR2 YFSETQ. J gave up 0 bases and V 4 bases, and 11 bases lay outside the gene matches. The CDR3 is 17 amino acids. The CDR3 is CASSQDRVSLSTDTQYF. For the CDR3, the DNA is TGCGCCAGCAGCCAAGACAGGGTGTCGTTGAGCACAGATACGCAGTATTTT. The full variable domain, completed using reference TRBV5-1 and TRBJ2-3, is KAGVTQTPRYLIKTRGQQVTLSCSPISGHRSVSWYQQTPGQGLQFLFEYFSETQRNKGNFPGRFSGRQFSNSRSEMNVSTLELGDSALYLCASSQDRVSLSTDTQYFGPGTRLTVL.

The chain couples TRBV12-3 or TRBV12-4 to TRBJ1-1; 11 nucleotides match TRBD1. The length of the CDR3 is 13 residues. With V trimmed by 5 bases and J by 10 bases, 6 bases remained unmatched. The chain's CDR3 is CASSLGTGGGAFF. DNA of the CDR3: TGTGCCAGCAGTCTTGGGACAGGGGGAGGAGCTTTCTTT.

This chain joins TRBV18 and TRBJ1-6, with 10 bases fitting TRBD1. This CDR3 is 16 amino acids long. CDR1 is KGHSH, CDR2 LQKENI, per germline. The J segment lost 5 bases and the V segment lost 3 bases, leaving 4 bases of the junction unmatched. This chain's CDR3 is CASSPPGTGDNSPLHF. CDR3 nucleotides: TGTGCCAGCTCACCGCCCGGGACAGGGGATAATTCACCCCTCCACTTT.

The V and J genes are TRBV7-9 and TRBJ2-7; D remains unclear. Germline CDR1 and CDR2: SEHNR and FQNEAQ (reference sequence). Trimming took off 8 bases at V and 3 bases at J, with 8 bases between the two ends. The CDR3 is 11 amino acids. The DNA of the CDR3 is TGTGCCAGCCAGAAGGGCTACGAGCAGTACTTC. This sequence encodes CASQKGYEQYF.

The chain joins TRBV5-1 to TRBJ1-2, with TRBD1 matching over 7 bases. CDR3 length: 16 amino acids. The germline CDR1 and CDR2 sequences are SGHRS and YFSETQ. V lost 3 bases and J lost 4; bases outside the gene matches: 12. CDR3 sequence reads: CASSSTRDSGSYGYTF. DNA for the CDR3: TGCGCCAGCAGCTCGACCCGGGACAGTGGGTCCTATGGCTACACCTTC.

This chain joins TRBV19 and TRBJ1-5, with a possible D match to TRBD1 (6 bases). The V gene's germline CDR1 is LNHDA and CDR2 SQIVND (reference sequence). Trimming removed 5 bases at V and 0 bases at J, with 20 bases between. The CDR3 loop spans 18 amino acids. CDR3 protein: CASSFPRGESASNQPQHF. As DNA, the CDR3 is TGTGCCAGTAGTTTCCCGAGGGGGGAGTCCGCTAGCAATCAGCCCCAGCATTTT.

The chain couples TRBV28 to TRBJ2-3; no reliable D call. V dropped 6 bases and J dropped 6 bases, with 4 bases sitting between them. This CDR3 region has 10 residues. CDR1 is MDHEN, CDR2 SYDVKM, per germline. For the CDR3, the DNA is TGTGCCAGCAGGGGGGATACGCAGTATTTT. Its translation: CASRGDTQYF.

V and J are TRBV27 and TRBJ2-2; no definite D call. Germline CDR1 reads MNHEY; CDR2 reads SMNVEV (reference sequence). CDR3 size: 12 residues. V was shortened by 6 bases and J by 5 bases, with 7 bases between the two germline ends. The DNA of the CDR3 is TGTGCCAGCAGGCTGGAGACCGGGGAGCTGTTTTTT. Translated: CASRLETGELFF.

The V call is TRBV6-2 or TRBV6-3, the J call TRBJ2-1; 12 positions match TRBD2. Germline CDR1 reads MNHEY; CDR2 reads SVGEGT. Trimming at V came to 2 bases and at J to 10 bases, leaving 18 bases not matched to a gene. The CDR3 totals 19 residues. CDR3: CASSYLSGVRTSGKWEQFF. CDR3 nucleotides: TGTGCCAGCAGTTACCTTTCAGGGGTTCGGACTAGCGGGAAATGGGAGCAGTTCTTC.

The genes are TRBV4-3 and TRBJ2-3, with TRBD1 matching 8 bases. Germline lookup yields CDR1 LGHNA and CDR2 YSLEER. J lost 1 base, V lost 1 base, and 7 bases had no gene match. This CDR3 contains 17 residues. The CDR3 coding sequence is TGCGCCAGCAGCCAAGCGGTACCGGGACAGGGCACAGATACGCAGTATTTT. It codes for CASSQAVPGQGTDTQYF.

V is TRBV11-2 and J is TRBJ2-7, with a tentative D call TRBD1 (5 bases). The germline gives CDR1 SGHAT, CDR2 FQNNGV. The V and J ends lost 5 bases and 0 bases respectively, with 11 bases between them. The CDR3 runs 14 residues. This CDR3 is CASSVYRSSYEQYF. The CDR3 region has the DNA TGTGCCAGCAGCGTGTACAGGTCCTCCTACGAGCAGTACTTC.

The rearrangement uses TRBV7-2 and TRBJ2-1; 7 bases are a match to TRBD2. After removal of 4 bases from V and 6 bases from J, the junction contained 18 bases not matched to a gene. This CDR3 spans 18 amino acids. CDR1 and CDR2 (germline): SGHTA, FQGNSA. DNA of the CDR3: TGTGCCAGCAGCTCCGTCCACACCCGACTAGCAGGGTCCAATGAGCAGTTCTTC. This codes for CASSSVHTRLAGSNEQFF. The full variable domain, its missing parts supplied by reference TRBV7-2 and TRBJ2-1, is GAGVSQSPSNKVTEKGKDVELRCDPISGHTALYWYRQSLGQGLEFLIYFQGNSAPDKSGLPSDRFSAERTGGSVSTLTIQRTQQEDSAVYLCASSSVHTRLAGSNEQFFGPGTRLTVL.

The rearrangement uses TRBV2 and TRBJ1-5, with 10 nucleotides matching TRBD1. J lost 3 bases, V lost 6 bases, and 5 bases had no gene match. Looked up from germline, CDR1 is SNHLY and CDR2 is FYNNEI. This CDR3 comprises 15 residues. The CDR3 nucleotides read TGTGCCAGCAGGCCGGGACAGGGGTTCAATCAGCCCCAGCATTTT. It is translated as CASRPGQGFNQPQHF.

J is TRBJ2-3 and V is TRBV4-2, with D possibly matching TRBD2 (6 bases). The CDR3 is made up of 18 amino acids. Germline CDR1 and CDR2: LGHNA and YNFKEQ. The V gene lost 4 bases and the J gene lost 5 bases, with 25 bases spanning the gap. CDR3 sequence: CASSRNVAKGGSGDTQYF. The CDR3 DNA sequence: TGTGCCAGCAGCCGAAACGTAGCGAAGGGAGGTTCGGGAGATACGCAGTATTTT.